Below are 28 T cell receptor beta chains sequenced from a single sample in a study of blood T cell repertoires in COVID-19. The method was immunoSEQ multiplex PCR; TCRdb's version includes in-frame clones alone and lacks a portion of them. The data show 160,000 or so clones, about four fifths seen once. Input material: peripheral blood. The source of these receptors is a man aged 60-69 years with acute or convalescent COVID-19.

The V gene is TRBV12-3 or TRBV12-4, the J gene TRBJ1-2; D is ambiguous. This CDR3 has 12 amino acids. Trimming shortened V by 1 base and J by 6 bases, and 6 bases separated the two germline ends. In nucleotides, the CDR3 is TGTGCCAGCAGTTTAGGTATCCATGGCTACACCTTC. This translates into CASSLGIHGYTF.

The J gene is TRBJ1-6, the V gene TRBV11-2; a weak D match, TRBD1 (5 bases). V was cut by 5 bases and J by 1 base, with 15 bases left in between. Germline loops: CDR1 SGHAT, CDR2 FQNNGV. CDR3 size: 17 residues. This chain's CDR3 is CASSLNRSVSYNSPLHF. The CDR3 nucleotides are TGTGCCAGCAGCCTTAACAGGTCCGTTTCCTATAATTCACCCCTCCACTTT.

J is TRBJ1-3 and V is TRBV2; TRBD1 might be the D (6 bases). The CDR3 has 14 residues. Between the trimmed V and J ends, which lost 5 bases and 2 bases, there was a span of 10 bases. Germline V gene lookup returns CDR1 SNHLY and CDR2 FYNNEI. The CDR3: CASSPQGTGNTIYF. CDR3 nucleotides: TGTGCCAGCAGTCCACAGGGTACTGGAAACACCATATATTTT. The whole variable domain, remainder taken from reference TRBV2 and TRBJ1-3, is EPEVTQTPSHQVTQMGQEVILRCVPISNHLYFYWYRQILGQKVEFLVSFYNNEISEKSEIFDDQFSVERPDGSNFTLKIRSTKLEDSAMYFCASSPQGTGNTIYFGEGSWLTVV.

V gene TRBV19 combines with J gene TRBJ1-5; the D gene is possibly TRBD1 (5 bases). CDR1 and CDR2 from the germline V gene are LNHDA and SQIVND (reference sequence). Deletions cut 6 bases from V and 6 bases from J, with 15 bases between. The CDR3 has 14 amino acids. The CDR3 loop is CASSPLGGVQPQHF. The CDR3 nucleotides read TGTGCCAGTAGCCCCCTGGGAGGGGTTCAGCCCCAGCATTTT.

CDR3 sequence: CASRFKANSPLHF. DNA of the CDR3: TGTGCCAGTAGGTTTAAAGCAAATTCACCCCTCCACTTT. The V call is TRBV19, the J call TRBJ1-6; D gene unclear. This CDR3 is built from 13 residues. Germline CDR1 LNHDA, CDR2 SQIVND (reference sequence). With 6 bases removed from V and 7 bases from J, the gap between germline ends came to 10 bases.

The rearrangement uses TRBV12-3 or TRBV12-4 and TRBJ1-2; no firm D call. This CDR3 contains 13 residues. V was clipped by 1 base and J by 3 bases, with 6 bases between them. The CDR3 region is CASSLGSYYGYTF. The CDR3 DNA reads TGTGCCAGCAGTTTAGGCAGTTACTATGGCTACACCTTC.

This clone occurred a few times. The V and J genes are TRBV3-1 (or the pseudogene TRBV3-2) and TRBJ1-4, with D tentatively TRBD1 (6 bases). Trimming shortened V by 2 bases and J by 2 bases, and 12 bases separated the two germline ends. This CDR3 contains 16 residues. Germline CDR1 is LGHDT and CDR2 is YNNKEL (reference sequence). Written as DNA, the CDR3 is TGTGCCAGCAGCCAACGGGACAAGGGGACTAATGAAAAACTGTTTTTT. Its protein product is CASSQRDKGTNEKLFF.

V gene TRBV5-1 combines with J gene TRBJ1-4; 7 positions match TRBD1. J gave up 10 bases and V 5 bases, and 17 bases lay outside the gene matches. The CDR3 extends over 16 amino acids. Per the germline V gene, CDR1 is SGHRS and CDR2 is YFSETQ. Here the CDR3 reads CASRPAGTATSGKLFF. In DNA, the CDR3 is TGCGCCAGCAGACCTGCCGGGACAGCCACCTCCGGAAAACTGTTTTTT.

V usage is TRBV5-1 and J usage is TRBJ2-2, with 7 bases matching TRBD1. The germline gives CDR1 SGHRS, CDR2 YFSETQ. J lost 0 bases, V lost 0 bases, and 2 bases had no gene match. The CDR3 totals 16 residues. The CDR3 is CASSLGQGANTGELFF. CDR3 bases: TGCGCCAGCAGCTTGGGGCAGGGGGCGAACACCGGGGAGCTGTTTTTT.

This sequence joins TRBV6-6 and TRBJ1-2, with 9 bases that match TRBD1. Trimming took 6 bases from V and 3 from J; bases not matched to a gene: 8. There are 15 residues in the CDR3. Germline loops: CDR1 MNHNY, CDR2 SVGAGI (reference sequence). As DNA, the CDR3 is TGTGCCAGCAGCCCCCGCCGACAGGGGGACTATGGCTACACCTTC. Amino acid sequence: CASSPRRQGDYGYTF.

The gene calls are TRBV12-3 or TRBV12-4 and TRBJ2-2; no clear D gene. Trimming stripped 1 base from V and 5 bases from J, with 5 bases between. The CDR3 is 13 residues long. As DNA, the CDR3 is TGTGCCAGCAGTTTAGGAGTTACCGGGGAGCTGTTTTTT. Its translation: CASSLGVTGELFF.

The J gene is TRBJ2-5, the V gene TRBV18; TRBD1 is a possible D gene (5 bases). V shed 0 bases and J shed 4 bases, with 6 bases lying between them. CDR3 length: 13 amino acids. Germline CDR1 and CDR2: KGHSH and LQKENI. The CDR3 sequence is CASSPPGRETQYF. The CDR3 nucleotides are TGTGCCAGCTCACCACCGGGGCGAGAGACCCAGTACTTC.

The rearrangement links TRBV5-5 to TRBJ2-1; D is undetermined. The CDR3 has 13 amino acids. The germline V gene has CDR1 SGHKS and CDR2 YYEKEE (reference sequence). Between the trimmed V and J ends, which lost 3 bases and 3 bases, there was a span of 7 bases. CDR3 amino acids: CASSSPGYNEQFF. The CDR3 bases are TGTGCCAGCAGCTCGCCGGGCTACAATGAGCAGTTCTTC.

The rearrangement links TRBV2 to TRBJ2-1, with TRBD2 matching over 8 bases. J gave up 6 bases and V 8 bases, and 3 bases lay outside the gene matches. Germline CDR1 reads SNHLY; CDR2 reads FYNNEI. The CDR3 spans 12 residues. The CDR3 bases are TGTGCCAGCGGGGGGACTAGCAATGAGCAGTTCTTC. It specifies CASGGTSNEQFF.

The chain carries TRBV3-1 (or the pseudogene TRBV3-2) and TRBJ2-2; D possibly corresponds to TRBD2 (5 bases). CDR1 is LGHDT, CDR2 YNNKEL, per germline (reference sequence). The CDR3 consists of 19 residues. Trimming removed 4 bases at V and 1 base at J, with 22 bases between. This chain's CDR3 is CASSPPLRRGWWNTGELFF. CDR3 DNA sequence: TGTGCCAGCAGCCCCCCTTTGAGGCGAGGGTGGTGGAACACCGGGGAGCTGTTTTTT.

The chain uses TRBV7-2 and TRBJ2-5; 11 bases are a match to TRBD2. This CDR3 has 17 residues. CDR1 and CDR2 from the germline V gene are SGHTA and FQGNSA. After removal of 5 bases from V and 0 bases from J, the junction contained 8 bases not matched to a gene. CDR3 sequence: CASSPRTSGYYQETQYF. The DNA of the CDR3 is TGTGCCAGCAGCCCACGGACTAGCGGGTATTACCAAGAGACCCAGTACTTC.

The chain combines TRBV27 with TRBJ1-1; 8 bases match TRBD1. This CDR3 comprises 13 residues. The V gene's germline CDR1 is MNHEY and CDR2 SMNVEV (reference sequence). The junction had 5 bases not matched to a gene; V was cut back by 3 bases and J by 8 bases. CDR3 amino acids: CASSFLTGAEAFF. The CDR3 DNA is TGTGCCAGCAGTTTCCTGACAGGGGCAGAAGCTTTCTTT.

V usage is TRBV19 and J usage is TRBJ1-6; D unclear. V was trimmed by 5 bases and J by 4 bases, leaving 18 bases between them. Germline CDR1 reads LNHDA; CDR2 reads SQIVND (reference sequence). The CDR3 runs 17 residues. CDR3 in DNA: TGTGCCAGTAGTCCTCGCGCAGGCACAACATATAATTCACCCCTCCACTTT. It encodes CASSPRAGTTYNSPLHF.

The rearrangement uses TRBV5-1 and TRBJ2-7; 9 bases align to TRBD2. The V gene end was trimmed by 5 bases and the J gene end by 5 bases; junction bases not matched to a gene: 11. Germline CDR1 reads SGHRS; CDR2 reads YFSETQ. The CDR3 runs 15 residues. CDR3: CASRETSGPDHEQYF. Written as DNA, the CDR3 is TGCGCCAGCAGGGAGACTAGCGGCCCTGACCACGAGCAGTACTTC.

V usage is TRBV19 and J usage is TRBJ2-2, with a possible D match to TRBD2 (6 bases). The V gene lost 8 bases and the J gene lost 6 bases, with 13 bases spanning the gap. The germline V gene has CDR1 LNHDA and CDR2 SQIVND (reference sequence). The CDR3 length is 13 residues. The CDR3 spells CASFSSGAGELFF. The CDR3 nucleotides read TGTGCCAGTTTTTCTTCGGGGGCCGGGGAGCTGTTTTTT.

The chain links TRBV19 to TRBJ1-1; possible D gene TRBD1, 5 bases. The CDR3 sequence is 14 residues long. Trimming stripped 4 bases from V and 0 bases from J, with 9 bases between. CDR1 and CDR2 (germline): LNHDA, SQIVND (reference sequence). Here the CDR3 reads CASSNQGMNTEAFF. The CDR3 coding sequence is TGTGCCAGTAGTAATCAGGGCATGAACACTGAAGCTTTCTTT.

J is TRBJ1-3 and V is TRBV28; 11 bases agree with TRBD1. Germline loops: CDR1 MDHEN, CDR2 SYDVKM. V dropped 5 bases and J dropped 4; count of bases not matched to a gene: 7. CDR3 size: 16 residues. CDR3 sequence reads: CASSTLGQGVGNTIYF. CDR3 nucleotides: TGTGCCAGCAGTACCCTGGGACAGGGGGTCGGAAACACCATATATTTT.

The V and J genes are TRBV5-1 and TRBJ2-1; possibly TRBD1 for D (5 bases). CDR1 is SGHRS and CDR2 is YFSETQ in the germline V gene. V shed 5 bases and J shed 5 bases, with 11 bases lying between them. This CDR3 contains 13 residues. CDR3 sequence: CASRGQGHNEQFF. As DNA, the CDR3 is TGCGCCAGCAGGGGGCAGGGCCACAATGAGCAGTTCTTC.

CDR3 nucleotide sequence: TGTGCCAGCCGGCGGGGGAACACCGGGGAGCTGTTTTTT. It codes for CASRRGNTGELFF. V gene TRBV3-1 (or the pseudogene TRBV3-2) combines with J gene TRBJ2-2; D is perhaps TRBD2 (6 bases). CDR3 length: 13 residues. The germline CDR1 and CDR2 sequences are LGHDT and YNNKEL (reference sequence). Trimming left V 8 bases short and J 1 base short, with 8 bases between.

This sequence joins TRBV5-1 and TRBJ2-4, with D tentatively TRBD2 (7 bases). Germline CDR1 SGHRS, CDR2 YFSETQ. The CDR3 is 14 residues long. The V and J ends lost 4 bases and 5 bases respectively, with 13 bases between them. The CDR3, as DNA: TGCGCCAGCAGCACCGGAGGGGGGGAAAACATTCAGTACTTC. Translated, it gives CASSTGGGENIQYF.

The chain couples TRBV6-2 or TRBV6-3 to TRBJ2-3; 9 positions match TRBD2. This CDR3 has 14 residues. V trimming: 5 bases; J trimming: 5 bases; junction bases outside the gene matches: 5. CDR1 MNHEY and CDR2 SVGEGT come from the germline V gene. CDR3 nucleotide sequence: TGTGCCAGCAGTCACCTAGCGGGGCTAGATACGCAGTATTTT. Translation gives CASSHLAGLDTQYF.

As to this clone: One end of the junction varies from germline; a read error may be responsible. The chain is built from TRBV7-2 and TRBJ2-2; 11 bases fit TRBD2. Germline V CDR1 and CDR2: SGHTA, FQGNSA. The CDR3 length is 16 residues. CDR3 nucleotides: TGTGCCAGCAGTTTAGCGGGGGGGCCTCGAACCGGGGAGCTGTTTTTT. Residues: CASSLAGGPRTGELFF.

This sequence joins TRBV28 and TRBJ1-2; D may be TRBD1 (6 bases). Germline V gene sequence: CDR1 MDHEN, CDR2 SYDVKM. With 4 bases removed from V and 5 bases from J, the gap between germline ends came to 8 bases. The CDR3 length is 12 residues. DNA for the CDR3: TGTGCCAGCAGTTACGGACAGTATGGCTACACCTTC. It yields the protein CASSYGQYGYTF.